This T cell receptor beta chain was sequenced in a study of identical twins listed by TCRdb under 2016. Study-wide context: The study deep-sequenced TCR alpha and beta repertoires from monozygotic twins, unrelated adults of various ages and cord blood to test whether fetal clonotypes persist. Replicate twin experiments were performed at different times using different library preparation protocols to rule out contamination. Points the paper makes about the study in general: Compared with coincidental sharing between unrelated individuals, an excess of low generation-probability sequences was observed among out-of-frame TCR alpha sequences shared between twins. Zero-insertion analyses could be partly confounded by invariant T cells such as MAIT and iNKT, although diverse VJ usage argued against such confounding for most clonotypes. In monozygotic twins, recombination models systematically underestimated out-of-frame TCR alpha sharing, but the models matched the sharing seen between unrelated individuals. Fewer insertions were carried by abundant cord blood beta clonotypes, a similar but weaker trend appeared in young adult naive repertoires, and no such trend appeared in memory repertoires. Excess twin sharing in beta out-of-frame sequences was weaker because fewer shared sequences lowered the signal-to-noise ratio. Because the same donors could not be followed over many years, conclusions were based on cross-sectional statistical analysis.

Its CDR3 holds 12 amino acids, cysteine through phenylalanine. The kept DNA is CDR3 alone, 36 bases in frame from the first base. Reading the germline V gene (reference sequence) gives CDR1 MNHNY and CDR2 SVGAGI. The V and J ends are trimmed by 6 bases and 2 bases, leaving 8 bases between them. Comments on this clonotype: No cognate antigen has been identified for it. It may be a read error: a sequence one base away is much more abundant.

All donors were healthy Caucasians. Three pairs of female monozygotic twins, all aged roughly 18 to 29 years, made up the twin cohort. RNA for TCR libraries was isolated from peripheral blood mononuclear cells. Library preparation employed 5' RACE. TCRdb shows the sequencer as Illumina HiSeq 2000. Template switching introduced a universal primer binding site; the final cDNA contained a unique molecular identifier, enabling accurate counting of TCR cDNA molecules. Specific primers in the conserved constant-segment region were used to synthesize first-strand cDNA for the TCR alpha and beta chains. To control for contamination, each cDNA library was double barcoded with a SMART-Mk sample barcode plus Illumina barcodes. TruSeq adapter sequences along with Illumina sample barcodes were introduced in two successive PCR steps. The TCR alpha and beta cDNA libraries were sequenced on the Illumina HiSeq platform using custom primers. The paper's data handling went like this. Unique molecular identifiers were extracted from raw reads with MiGEC, and CDR3 positions were determined with MiXCR. For each individual, recombination models were inferred using an EM algorithm with the repgenHMM and IGoR tools. Shared clonotype analysis was performed with the tcR package in R, normalizing sharing by the product of cloneset sizes. To study raw recombination without the effects of thymic and clonal selection, out-of-frame nonproductive sequences were analyzed. Using fastp at Q25 and MiXCR, TCRdb reprocessed the public reads and kept productive beta chains. Rows are combined by CDR3 protein, so each entry shows the most common genes and DNA. The V and J calls here are based on TCRdb, not the publication. The sample records about 660,000 distinct CDR3 sequences, over 8.5% of which are singletons. In total, the top ten clones hold 0.8% to 1% of the sample.

In addition, the sample was reused for a study of yellow fever vaccine responses in identical twins. The second publication reports: The authors reported that the T cell response to vaccination in identical twins appeared partly convergent and partly personalized. In the study, vaccine-responding T cell clones were precisely tracked in identical twins.

This receptor was obtained from a young woman in good health. The V and J genes are TRBV6-6 and TRBJ2-7; the D gene identity is not certain. The sample comprised PBMCs. The base sequence is TGTGCCAGCAGCTCAGCCGCCTACGAGCAGTACTTC. This yields the protein CASSSAAYEQYF.